The 18 T cell receptor beta chains listed next were all sequenced from one sample in a study of T-cell reconstitution after alpha-beta-depleted transplantation in children. TCRbeta library preparation incorporated unique molecular identifiers. MiXCR, applied by TCRdb to the PCR reads, yields one record per CDR3 protein. The table lists about 610,000 distinct CDR3 sequences, over 9.5% of them singletons. Specimen: PBMCs from the stem cell graft donor, collected from the stem cell graft. These receptors were collected from a human donor who donated a stem cell graft to a child with acute myeloid leukemia.

This clonotype occurred a few times. The chain's CDR3 is CASSLDASGIYEQYF. The CDR3 bases are TGTGCCAGCAGCTTAGATGCTAGCGGGATCTACGAGCAGTACTTC. The chain recombines TRBV7-2 with TRBJ2-7, with 9 bases matching TRBD2. The J segment lost 3 bases and the V segment lost 1 base, leaving 4 bases of the junction unmatched. This CDR3 contains 15 residues. Looked up from germline, CDR1 is SGHTA and CDR2 is FQGNSA.

This clonotype was detected many times. The chain is built from TRBV29-1 and TRBJ2-7, with a possible D match to TRBD1 (6 bases). Germline loops: CDR1 SQVTM, CDR2 ANQGSEA. The CDR3 is made up of 12 amino acids. The germline V and J ends were trimmed by 1 base and 3 bases, with 7 bases remaining between them. The CDR3: CSVEGRGYEQYF. The CDR3 DNA sequence: TGCAGCGTTGAAGGCAGGGGCTACGAGCAGTACTTC.

In DNA form, the CDR3 reads TGCAGTGCTTTACCAGGGGGAACTGAAGCTTTCTTT. It translates to CSALPGGTEAFF. V usage is TRBV20-1 and J usage is TRBJ1-1; 7 bases fit TRBD1. V lost 5 bases to trimming and J lost 5 bases; unmatched junction nucleotides: 5. Germline V gene data show CDR1 as DFQATT and CDR2 as SNEGSKA (reference sequence). The CDR3 totals 12 residues.

There are many counts of this clonotype. V gene TRBV9 combines with J gene TRBJ2-7, with 7 positions matching TRBD1. Trimming cost V 1 base and J 2 bases; bases outside gene matches: 6. This CDR3 is 15 amino acids long. CDR1 is SGDLS, CDR2 YYNGEE, per germline. The CDR3 coding sequence is TGTGCCAGCAGCGTATCCGGGACAGAAGCCTACGAGCAGTACTTC. As protein: CASSVSGTEAYEQYF. Variable domain in full (rest from reference TRBV9 and TRBJ2-7): DSGVTQTPKHLITATGQRVTLRCSPRSGDLSVYWYQQSLDQGLQFLIQYYNGEERAKGNILERFSAQQFPDLHSELNLSSLELGDSALYFCASSVSGTEAYEQYFGPGTRLTVT.

The rearrangement links TRBV29-1 to TRBJ2-1, with 10 bases matching TRBD2. Germline values: CDR1 SQVTM, CDR2 ANQGSEA. V lost 4 bases and J lost 4; bases outside the gene matches: 13. This CDR3 is 17 amino acids long. The CDR3 bases are TGCAGCGTTGTAGCGGGGGGACTAGTTCCGGAATACAATGAGCAGTTCTTC. It encodes CSVVAGGLVPEYNEQFF.

Turning to this clonotype: A much larger clone lies a single base off, so this may be a read error. This rearrangement joins TRBV27 to TRBJ2-1; 13 positions match TRBD2. The CDR3 is made up of 18 amino acids. Germline CDR1 is MNHEY and CDR2 is SMNVEV (reference sequence). CDR3 DNA sequence: TGTGCCAGCTGTTTATTTCGGACTAGCGGGAGTTCTTACAATGAGCAGTTCTTC. Encoded protein: CASCLFRTSGSSYNEQFF.

The V gene is TRBV5-1, the J gene TRBJ2-7; TRBD2 matches at 9 bases. The ends lost 4 bases at V and 3 bases at J; junction bases unmatched: 8. Germline CDR1 reads SGHRS; CDR2 reads YFSETQ. This CDR3 is 15 amino acids long. CDR3 DNA sequence: TGCGCCAGCAGCCAATATAGCGGGAGTGACTACGAGCAGTACTTC. Translation gives CASSQYSGSDYEQYF.

This clonotype came up a few times. The chain recombines TRBV20-1 with TRBJ2-1; TRBD2 agrees at 7 bases. The CDR3 sequence is 18 residues long. CDR1 and CDR2 (germline): DFQATT, SNEGSKA (reference sequence). The V and J ends lost 0 bases and 0 bases, in that order; junction bases with no gene match: 11. This CDR3 reads CSARDPNKREGSYNEQFF. For the CDR3, the DNA is TGCAGTGCTAGAGATCCCAACAAGCGGGAAGGCTCCTACAATGAGCAGTTCTTC.

The J gene is TRBJ2-7, the V gene TRBV6-5, with D perhaps assigned TRBD1 or TRBD2 (5 bases each). Trimming removed 3 bases from V and 3 bases from J, with 15 bases in between. This CDR3 comprises 15 residues. Germline V lookup: CDR1 MNHEY, CDR2 SVGAGI. CDR3 in DNA: TGTGCCAGCAGTTATAACCAGGGAGAAGGCTACGAGCAGTACTTC. Translation gives CASSYNQGEGYEQYF.

This clonotype was recorded many times. The chain carries TRBV7-2 and TRBJ2-7; possibly TRBD2 for D (6 bases). This CDR3 is built from 14 residues. Germline CDR1 is SGHTA and CDR2 is FQGNSA. With 5 bases removed from V and 3 bases from J, the gap between germline ends came to 14 bases. CDR3 residues: CASSPAAGLYEQYF. The DNA for the CDR3 is TGTGCCAGCAGCCCTGCAGCGGGCCTCTACGAGCAGTACTTC.

A remark on this clonotype: A much more abundant neighbour one base away suggests this may be a read error. This chain connects TRBV7-3 to TRBJ2-1; tentative D call: TRBD2 (5 bases). CDR1 SGHTA and CDR2 FQGTGA come from the germline V gene. The CDR3 has 15 residues. V was pared by 2 bases and J by 8 bases, with 16 bases between. CDR3 protein: CASSLRGVALDEQFF. DNA of the CDR3: TGTGCCAGCAGCTTACGGGGTGTGGCCCTTGATGAGCAGTTCTTC.

The V and J genes are TRBV29-1 and TRBJ2-6; 9 bases agree with TRBD2. CDR3 length equals 16 residues. Germline V gene data show CDR1 as SQVTM and CDR2 as ANQGSEA. J was trimmed by 2 bases and V by 5 bases; bases with no gene match: 7. CDR3 residues: CSVRMAGGPGANVLTF. CDR3 bases: TGCAGCGTTCGGATGGCGGGAGGGCCTGGGGCCAACGTCCTGACTTTC.

This clonotype was seen more than once but under ten times. This chain links TRBV7-9 with TRBJ2-1; TRBD2 aligns across 13 bases. Germline V lookup: CDR1 SEHNR, CDR2 FQNEAQ (reference sequence). V shed 5 bases and J 3 bases; nucleotides not matched to a gene: 7. The CDR3 sequence is 17 residues long. The CDR3 loop reads CASSLGGLAGVYNEQFF. The DNA for the CDR3 is TGTGCCAGCAGCCTAGGTGGACTAGCGGGAGTCTACAATGAGCAGTTCTTC. Full variable domain (remainder filled in from reference TRBV7-9 and TRBJ2-1): DTGVSQNPRHKITKRGQNVTFRCDPISEHNRLYWYRQTLGQGPEFLTYFQNEAQLEKSRLLSDRFSAERPKGSFSTLEIQRTEQGDSAMYLCASSLGGLAGVYNEQFFGPGTRLTVL.

Ten or more counts support this clonotype. This sequence joins TRBV20-1 and TRBJ2-1, with 10 bases fitting TRBD2. This CDR3 is 13 amino acids long. Germline V gives CDR1 DFQATT, CDR2 SNEGSKA (reference sequence). V lost 6 bases to trimming and J lost 6 bases; unmatched junction nucleotides: 5. The CDR3: CSAPLAGGNEQFF. Here the CDR3 DNA reads TGCAGTGCGCCCTTAGCGGGAGGCAATGAGCAGTTCTTC.

The genes are TRBV20-1 and TRBJ2-7; perhaps TRBD2 as D (5 bases). Trimming cost V 1 base and J 4 bases, with 11 bases left between them. The germline V gene encodes CDR1 DFQATT and CDR2 SNEGSKA (reference sequence). The CDR3 runs 13 residues. The CDR3 region has the DNA TGCAGTGCTAGAGGAGGGAACGGGTACGAGCAGTACTTC. Its protein is CSARGGNGYEQYF.

The CDR3 sequence is CSASSGQGAEKLFF. The CDR3 nucleotides are TGCAGTGCTAGTAGCGGACAGGGGGCTGAAAAACTGTTTTTT. This rearrangement joins TRBV20-1 to TRBJ1-4, with 11 bases that match TRBD1. The CDR3 runs to 14 residues. Looked up from germline, CDR1 is DFQATT and CDR2 is SNEGSKA (reference sequence). The V and J ends lost 3 bases and 7 bases, in that order; junction bases with no gene match: 4.

This clonotype was seen a few times. V usage is TRBV15 and J usage is TRBJ2-3; TRBD1 is a possible D gene (6 bases). Deletions cut 0 bases from V and 4 bases from J, with 11 bases between. This CDR3 region has 15 residues. The germline V gene has CDR1 LNHNV and CDR2 YYDKDF (reference sequence). The CDR3 is CATSRDQGNADTQYF. The CDR3 DNA reads as TGTGCCACCAGCAGAGACCAGGGGAACGCAGATACGCAGTATTTT. Filled out from reference TRBV15 and TRBJ2-3, the complete variable domain reads DAMVIQNPRYQVTQFGKPVTLSCSQTLNHNVMYWYQQKSSQAPKLLFHYYDKDFNNEADTPDNFQSRRPNTSFCFLDIRSPGLGDTAMYLCATSRDQGNADTQYFGPGTRLTVL.

The J gene is TRBJ2-7, the V gene TRBV7-9, with 7 nucleotides matching TRBD2. The CDR3 loop spans 13 amino acids. J lost 7 bases, V lost 2 bases, and 5 bases had no gene match. Germline V gives CDR1 SEHNR, CDR2 FQNEAQ (reference sequence). CDR3 nucleotides: TGTGCCAGCAGCTTAAAGGGCGGGGGAGAGCAGTACTTC. Its protein product is CASSLKGGGEQYF.